Sequencing of this T cell receptor (beta chain) was carried out in a study of blood T cell repertoires in COVID-19. Study summary: Samples representing acute and convalescent COVID-19 were sourced from the United States, Italy and Spain. T cells, B-cell-depleted T cells, or PBMCs supplied cDNA or gDNA.

As handled by the study authors: Amplification with reference gene primers provided the estimates of nucleated cell counts. The repertoire was sequenced with immunoSEQ multiplex PCR; TCRdb's copy has only in-frame clones and lacks some. V and J calls and clone size follow that table, whereas D and trimming were derived from the DNA. The sample consists of 100,000 to 130,000 clones, less than 90% of them appearing once. This clone was observed a single time. The specimen was peripheral blood. The TCR sequence derives from a human donor in a cohort sampled during active COVID-19.

DNA for the CDR3: TGTGCCAGCAGCTTTTCACACAAGAACACTGAAGCTTTCTTT. The encoded protein is CASSFSHKNTEAFF. The V gene is TRBV7-3, the J gene TRBJ1-1; D unresolved. Germline CDR1 is SGHTA and CDR2 is FQGTGA. The CDR3 runs 14 residues. Trimming pared 3 bases from V and 1 base from J, leaving 9 bases between.